Listed below are T cell receptor beta chains from one sample, sequenced in a study of siplizumab effects on memory and regulatory T cells. Here immunoSEQ multiplex PCR was the method, and the copy in TCRdb shows in-frame clones only, minus some. Of some 100,000 clones detected, about 93% appear once; the ten largest clones hold roughly 0.16%. The sequenced material came from non-Treg CD4+ T cells sorted from blood. These receptors were taken from a human donor in good health. CDR3s leave out the opening cysteine and the closing phenylalanine or tryptophan. Each record gives: V gene, J gene, D gene, CDR3 protein. D genes are given only for firm matches.

TRBV28	TRBJ2-7	.	ASSFWDGDYEQY
TRBV5-1	TRBJ1-4	.	ASSFDREKLF
TRBV10-3	TRBJ1-2	.	AISDATTTT
TRBV19	TRBJ2-2	.	ATKTSWDTGELF
TRBV11-2	TRBJ2-2	TRBD1	ASSFRTGGNTGELF
TRBV18	TRBJ2-2	.	ASSPRRGAGTGELF
TRBV10-3	TRBJ2-7	TRBD1	ATKTGDSYEQY
TRBV18	TRBJ2-2	.	ASSPQQDYTGELF
TRBV4-1	TRBJ2-2	TRBD2	ASSQDGGTINTGELF
TRBV7-8	TRBJ1-2	.	ASSLTDVYGYT
TRBV11-2	TRBJ1-4	.	ASRNRATPPGEKLF
TRBV18	TRBJ2-5	.	ASSPLEETQY
TRBV6-1	TRBJ1-5	.	ASSETRINQPQH
TRBV13	TRBJ2-5	.	ASSEPPGRKAQETQY
TRBV13	TRBJ2-5	.	ASSLTAEQETQY
TRBV7-2	TRBJ2-1	.	ASSFRTESSYNEQF
TRBV27	TRBJ2-7	.	ANSSTRGTPGYEQY
TRBV5-1	TRBJ2-7	.	ASSPDREQY
TRBV6-6	TRBJ1-6	.	ASSSNRVRALH
TRBV6-1	TRBJ1-5	.	ASSVAATGSNQPQH
TRBV4-2	TRBJ1-2	.	ASSQEVGGGYT
TRBV7-2	TRBJ2-5	TRBD2	ASSFVAGGQETQY
TRBV4-2	TRBJ2-5	.	ASSQSAGQVQETQY
TRBV4-2	TRBJ2-5	TRBD2	ASSPQKASGGQETQY
TRBV7-9	TRBJ1-2	.	ASSPYMEGYT
TRBV11-2	TRBJ2-7	.	ASSLEGSTYEQY